This T cell receptor (beta chain) was sequenced during a study of T cell repertoires in cytomegalovirus infection (dated by TCRdb to the late 2010s). Turning to the overall study: Alongside well-studied HLA-B-restricted epitopes, the peptide stimulations were aimed at recently identified HLA-C-restricted CMV epitopes, whose presentation resists viral immunomodulation. Because public TCR beta signatures pointed to carriage of CMV infection together with the matching HLA type, the HLA type of each donor mattered for the analysis. Broader findings and caveats from the paper: The ex vivo response was dominated by HLA-C-restricted CMV-specific TCR beta clonotypes, which also provided the single most frequent clonotype in two of eight donors. In both this cohort and an independent cohort of more than 350 donors, the cumulative frequency of public TCR beta family members distinguished carriers of CMV infection plus the relevant HLA type.

The sample's treatment or condition label is to be understood as: in vitro stimulation with specific CMV peptide epitopes to enrich CMV-specific T cells. Sequencing was carried out with an Illumina HiSeq 1500. The public reads were reprocessed in TCRdb via fastp at Q25 and MiXCR, keeping in-frame beta chains. Merged by CDR3 protein, the rows form single entries marked with the most common genes and DNA. The sample has under 130,000 distinct CDR3 sequences on record, around 40% of them singletons. In total, the top ten clones hold about three quarters of the sample. Sequences SGHTA (CDR1) and FQGNSA (CDR2) are obtained from the germline V gene. The cysteine opens and the phenylalanine closes a CDR3 of 15 amino acids. Only CDR3 DNA is held: 45 bases, read in frame from base 1. Between the V and J ends, shortened by 5 bases and 1 base respectively, the junction contains 15 bases. There are a few counts of this clonotype. It lacks a known antigen. No qualities accompany the bases; no much larger clone lies one base away.

This specimen consisted of CD8+ T cells from cultured PBMCs, obtained from culture after CMV antigen stimulation. Recombination joined TRBV7-2 with TRBJ2-7, and TRBD2 may be the D gene, going by 5 matching bases. The sequence derives from a human donor in good health (CMV status not recorded). Some clones in this sample may be carry-over from other donors' samples. The CDR3: CASSVPIRGSYEQYF. The bases read TGTGCCAGCAGCGTACCTATTCGCGGGTCCTACGAGCAGTACTTC.